The rows below give T cell receptor beta chains drawn from one sample of a study of blood T cell repertoires in COVID-19. The protocol was immunoSEQ multiplex PCR, while the TCRdb copy is restricted to in-frame clones and leaves out a portion. The profile shows a few hundred thousand clones, more than 70% of them singletons. Sequenced material: peripheral blood. These receptors originate from a woman in her fifties or sixties with acute or convalescent COVID-19. The CDR3 runs from the conserved cysteine through the conserved F or W. Each record gives: CDR3 protein, CDR3 DNA, J gene, D gene, clone size, V gene. D genes are given only for firm matches. Clone sizes are given selectively: once, few, many, or a class where the clone is expanded.

CDR3: CAISVQEDGYTF; DNA: TGTGCCATCAGTGTTCAGGAGGATGGCTACACCTTC; J: TRBJ1-2; D: .; size: .; V: TRBV10-3
CDR3: CASSQGPPGLAGRNEQFF; DNA: TGTGCCAGCAGCCAAGGACCCCCGGGACTAGCGGGACGTAATGAGCAGTTCTTC; J: TRBJ2-1; D: TRBD2; size: .; V: TRBV3-1/TRBV3-2
CDR3: CSVTSGGYNEQFF; DNA: TGCAGCGTCACTAGCGGGGGTTACAATGAGCAGTTCTTC; J: TRBJ2-1; D: TRBD2; size: .; V: TRBV29-1
CDR3: CASSPGQGAREQYF; DNA: TGTGCCAGTAGTCCCGGACAGGGGGCGCGGGAGCAGTACTTC; J: TRBJ2-7; D: TRBD1; size: once; V: TRBV19
CDR3: CATSGARTGSTDTQYF; DNA: TGTGCCACCAGTGGCGCCAGGACAGGTAGCACAGATACGCAGTATTTT; J: TRBJ2-3; D: TRBD1; size: .; V: TRBV24-1
CDR3: CASRKDTEETQYF; DNA: TGTGCCAGCAGAAAGGACACTGAAGAGACCCAGTACTTC; J: TRBJ2-5; D: .; size: .; V: TRBV27
CDR3: CSARDAGSFTF; DNA: TGCAGTGCTAGAGATGCAGGGTCGTTTACCTTC; J: TRBJ1-2; D: .; size: .; V: TRBV20-1
CDR3: CATSDGLLEQYF; DNA: TGTGCCACCAGCGACGGACTTCTCGAGCAGTACTTC; J: TRBJ2-7; D: .; size: .; V: TRBV15
CDR3: CASSFRTGGARETQYF; DNA: TGTGCCAGCAGCTTCCGGACAGGGGGCGCGAGGGAGACCCAGTACTTC; J: TRBJ2-5; D: TRBD1; size: once; V: TRBV5-4
CDR3: CASSQGAWTQYF; DNA: TGTGCCAGCAGCCAAGGGGCTTGGACGCAGTATTTT; J: TRBJ2-3; D: .; size: .; V: TRBV14
CDR3: CASSDTYEQYF; DNA: TGTGCCAGCAGTGATACCTACGAGCAGTACTTC; J: TRBJ2-7; D: .; size: once; V: TRBV6-1
CDR3: CASSSAGTYNEKLFF; DNA: TGTGCCAGCAGCTCCGCCGGGACATATAATGAAAAACTGTTTTTT; J: TRBJ1-4; D: .; size: .; V: TRBV7-2
CDR3: CAISESGQGISGNQPQHF; DNA: TGTGCCATCAGTGAGTCGGGACAGGGGATCTCAGGCAATCAGCCCCAGCATTTT; J: TRBJ1-5; D: TRBD1; size: .; V: TRBV10-3
CDR3: CASSLVGGQSTGNTIYF; DNA: TGTGCCAGCAGCTTAGTAGGCGGACAGTCTACTGGAAACACCATATATTTT; J: TRBJ1-3; D: .; size: .; V: TRBV7-2
CDR3: CASSYGRGGNEQFF; DNA: TGTGCCAGCAGTTACGGCAGGGGCGGCAATGAGCAGTTCTTC; J: TRBJ2-1; D: .; size: .; V: TRBV6-5
CDR3: CSATRAGGTKKLFF; DNA: TGCAGCGCGACTAGGGCGGGTGGAACGAAAAAACTGTTTTTT; J: TRBJ1-4; D: .; size: .; V: TRBV29-1
CDR3: CASSLQGNQPQHF; DNA: TGTGCCAGCAGCCTACAAGGCAATCAGCCCCAGCATTTT; J: TRBJ1-5; D: .; size: .; V: TRBV7-8
CDR3: CASSFPGQITRSPPGELFF; DNA: TGTGCCAGCAGCTTCCCGGGACAGATCACCCGATCCCCGCCCGGGGAGCTGTTTTTT; J: TRBJ2-2; D: TRBD1; size: .; V: TRBV6-6
CDR3: CASSLNQGEEEQYF; DNA: TGTGCCAGCAGCTTAAACCAGGGTGAAGAAGAGCAGTACTTC; J: TRBJ2-7; D: .; size: .; V: TRBV7-9
CDR3: CASSRTTGGVNSPLHF; DNA: TGTGCCAGCAGCCGGACGACCGGAGGGGTTAATTCACCCCTCCACTTT; J: TRBJ1-6; D: .; size: many; V: TRBV27
CDR3: CASSPRAGEYEQYF; DNA: TGTGCCAGCAGTCCTCGAGCGGGAGAATACGAGCAGTACTTC; J: TRBJ2-7; D: TRBD2; size: once; V: TRBV6-5
CDR3: CASSQYWTGTTPRPDYGYTF; DNA: TGTGCCAGCAGCCAATACTGGACAGGGACCACCCCCCGCCCGGACTATGGCTACACCTTC; J: TRBJ1-2; D: TRBD1; size: .; V: TRBV9
CDR3: CASSALDRDEQFF; DNA: TGTGCCAGCAGCGCCCTGGACAGGGATGAGCAGTTCTTC; J: TRBJ2-1; D: TRBD1; size: .; V: TRBV7-3
CDR3: CASSAMTSANSYEQYF; DNA: TGTGCCAGCAGTGCCATGACTAGTGCCAACTCCTACGAGCAGTACTTC; J: TRBJ2-7; D: .; size: few; V: TRBV28
CDR3: CAITTGNTGELFF; DNA: TGTGCCATCACCACAGGGAACACCGGGGAGCTGTTTTTT; J: TRBJ2-2; D: .; size: .; V: TRBV10-3
CDR3: CASSLSGGATYEQYF; DNA: TGTGCCAGCAGTTTATCGGGGGGAGCGACCTACGAGCAGTACTTC; J: TRBJ2-7; D: TRBD2; size: once; V: TRBV28
CDR3: CASSPGRGKRDTEAFF; DNA: TGTGCCAGCTCACCAGGCAGGGGGAAACGGGACACTGAAGCTTTCTTT; J: TRBJ1-1; D: TRBD1; size: .; V: TRBV18
CDR3: CASSPQGAPAQHF; DNA: TGTGCCAGCTCACCACAGGGGGCTCCAGCCCAGCATTTT; J: TRBJ1-5; D: TRBD1; size: .; V: TRBV18
CDR3: CASSEDSATNEKLFF; DNA: TGTGCCAGCAGTGAGGACAGTGCAACTAATGAAAAACTGTTTTTT; J: TRBJ1-4; D: .; size: .; V: TRBV6-1
CDR3: CASRPRGPKPMNTEAFF; DNA: TGTGCCAGCAGGCCCCGCGGGCCAAAACCTATGAACACTGAAGCTTTCTTT; J: TRBJ1-1; D: .; size: .; V: TRBV11-2